This T cell receptor beta chain was identified in a study of blood T cell repertoires in COVID-19. Overall study: Specimens from acute and convalescent COVID-19 originated in the United States, Italy and Spain. Sample material is recorded as cDNA or gDNA derived from T cells, B-cell-depleted T cells, or PBMCs.

Per the original data handling: Reference gene primer amplification yielded estimated nucleated cell counts. Repertoires were generated with immunoSEQ multiplex PCR, while TCRdb's copy carries only in-frame clones and drops some. The V and J calls and the clone size are those of that table, but D and trimming were determined from the DNA. The table lists about 270,000 clones, around 81% of them singletons. The CDR3 has 15 amino acids. Germline-derived CDR1 and CDR2 are SGHVS and FQNEAQ. Trimming took 7 bases from V and 4 from J, leaving 19 bases between them. The rearrangement links TRBV7-8 to TRBJ2-5, with TRBD1 as a possible D gene (6 bases). This clonotype was sampled from a woman in her sixties or seventies with active or convalescent COVID-19. Sequencing input: peripheral blood. The CDR3 nucleotides read TGTGCCAGCATTCCTATTACAGGGAAACGAGAGACCCAGTACTTC. Protein sequence: CASIPITGKRETQYF.